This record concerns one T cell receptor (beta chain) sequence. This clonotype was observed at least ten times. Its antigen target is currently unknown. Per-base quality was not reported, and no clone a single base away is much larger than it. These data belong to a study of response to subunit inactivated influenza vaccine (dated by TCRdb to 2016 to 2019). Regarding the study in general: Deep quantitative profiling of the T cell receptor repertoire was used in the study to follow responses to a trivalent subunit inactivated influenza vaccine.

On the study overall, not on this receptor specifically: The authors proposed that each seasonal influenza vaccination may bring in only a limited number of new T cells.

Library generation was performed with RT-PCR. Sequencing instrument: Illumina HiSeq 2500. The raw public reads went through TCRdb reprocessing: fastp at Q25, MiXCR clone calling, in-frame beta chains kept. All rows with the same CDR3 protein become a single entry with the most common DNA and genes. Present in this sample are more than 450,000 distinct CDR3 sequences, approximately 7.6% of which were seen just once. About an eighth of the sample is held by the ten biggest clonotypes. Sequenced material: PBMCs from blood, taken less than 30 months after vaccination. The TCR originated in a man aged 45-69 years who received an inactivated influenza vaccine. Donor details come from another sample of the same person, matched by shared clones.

Here is the DNA: TGTGCCAGCAGTTTTGGCGGGAGATTCTACAATGAGCAGTTCTTC. This encodes CASSFGGRFYNEQFF. Here the chain combines TRBV27 and TRBJ2-1; TRBD2 fits 7 bases in the junction. Its CDR3 holds 15 amino acids, cysteine through phenylalanine. Kept here is only the CDR3 DNA, which spans 45 bases and is read in frame from base 1. The germline V end is reduced by 3 bases and the J end by 3 bases; junction bases left unmatched: 5. CDR1 MNHEY and CDR2 SMNVEV are derived from the germline V gene (reference sequence).